These 18 T cell receptor beta chains were all obtained from the same sample, sequenced in a study of cytomegalovirus exposure and HLA in healthy donors. The primer mix had 60 Vbeta and 13 Jbeta primers. Sequenced by immunoSEQ multiplex PCR; TCRdb stores in-frame clones only, minus some. The table lists about 84,000 clones. Specimen: PBMCs. Receptor source: a man aged 45-60 years in good health and CMV-seronegative.

The chain is built from TRBV4-3 and TRBJ2-6, with TRBD1 matching over 8 bases. The CDR3 sequence is 16 residues long. Germline assignment: CDR1 LGHNA and CDR2 YSLEER. V lost 1 base, J lost 2 bases, and 1 base stayed unmatched. The CDR3 spells CASSQAGGAGANVLTF. The DNA of the CDR3 is TGCGCCAGCAGCCAAGCAGGGGGCGCTGGGGCCAACGTCCTGACTTTC.

V and J are TRBV7-6 and TRBJ1-5, with D perhaps TRBD1 (6 bases). The germline V gene has CDR1 SGHVS and CDR2 FNYEAQ. CDR3 length equals 15 residues. Trimming took 5 bases from V and 3 from J, leaving 14 bases between them. The CDR3 DNA is TGTGCCAGCAGCCCTGATCAGGGGTTCAATCAGCCCCAGCATTTT. It yields the protein CASSPDQGFNQPQHF.

The chain carries TRBV5-1 and TRBJ1-1; 7 positions match TRBD1. The J segment lost 2 bases and the V segment lost 2 bases, leaving 6 bases of the junction unmatched. The CDR3 contains 15 residues. Germline CDR1 is SGHRS and CDR2 is YFSETQ. This chain's CDR3 is CASSFTGAANTEAFF. The CDR3, as DNA: TGCGCCAGCAGCTTTACAGGGGCCGCCAACACTGAAGCTTTCTTT.

The chain has TRBV19 and TRBJ2-1, with D perhaps TRBD2 (6 bases). Trimming removed 4 bases from V and 4 bases from J, with 17 bases in between. The CDR3 consists of 16 residues. Germline-derived CDR1 and CDR2 are LNHDA and SQIVND (reference sequence). The DNA of the CDR3 is TGTGCCAGTAGTAACCCAAGCGGGTGGATTTACAATGAGCAGTTCTTC. Residues: CASSNPSGWIYNEQFF.

The chain carries TRBV2 and TRBJ2-7; D perhaps matches TRBD2 (7 bases). The germline V gene encodes CDR1 SNHLY and CDR2 FYNNEI. V was shortened by 0 bases and J by 3 bases, with 12 bases between the two germline ends. This CDR3 has 15 residues. CDR3 residues: CASSEAWGGLYEQYF. The DNA for the CDR3 is TGTGCCAGCAGTGAAGCATGGGGGGGCCTCTACGAGCAGTACTTC.

This chain connects TRBV7-2 to TRBJ2-5; 14 nucleotides line up with TRBD2. The closer fit of TRBJ2-7 to the DNA end suggests the J call may be wrong. The CDR3 spans 14 residues. The germline CDR1 and CDR2 sequences are SGHTA and FQGNSA. The CDR3 DNA reads as TGTGCCAGCAGCTTGGGGACTAGCGGGGGCGAGCAGTACTTC. Amino acids: CASSLGTSGGEQYF.

J is TRBJ2-7 and V is TRBV6-1; D possibly corresponds to TRBD1 (6 bases). CDR1 and CDR2 from the germline V gene are MNHNS and SASEGT. V lost 5 bases and J 5 bases, leaving 13 bases between the germline ends. This CDR3 is built from 13 residues. The CDR3 sequence is CASSSGTWNEQYF. In DNA form, the CDR3 reads TGTGCCAGCAGTTCCGGGACATGGAACGAGCAGTACTTC.

The chain joins TRBV27 to TRBJ1-2; D might be TRBD1 (5 bases). Germline lookup yields CDR1 MNHEY and CDR2 SMNVEV (reference sequence). V was trimmed by 5 bases and J by 5 bases, leaving 18 bases between them. This CDR3 region has 15 residues. CDR3 bases: TGTGCCAGCAGTCCACGACAAGGGGAGGTATATGGCTACACCTTC. Its protein is CASSPRQGEVYGYTF.

The rearrangement joins TRBV28 to TRBJ1-1; TRBD1 matches 7 bases. V gave up 4 bases and J gave up 5 bases; unmatched junction bases: 10. Germline V CDR1 and CDR2: MDHEN, SYDVKM. CDR3 size: 15 residues. The CDR3 loop reads CASSSAAGGGTEAFF. CDR3 DNA: TGTGCCAGCAGTTCGGCGGCAGGGGGTGGGACTGAAGCTTTCTTT.

This chain uses TRBV10-3 with TRBJ1-5, with D unresolved. Germline-derived CDR1 and CDR2 are ENHRY and SYGVKD. V lost 0 bases and J lost 7, with 16 bases in between. This CDR3 is 16 amino acids long. The CDR3 reads CAISESMGQEDQPQHF. DNA for the CDR3: TGTGCCATCAGTGAGTCGATGGGCCAGGAAGACCAGCCCCAGCATTTT.

This chain links TRBV6-5 with TRBJ1-1, with a weak D call TRBD1 (6 bases). V was cut by 6 bases and J by 0 bases, with 8 bases left in between. Germline V gene lookup returns CDR1 MNHEY and CDR2 SVGAGI. The CDR3 has 13 amino acids. CDR3 sequence: CASRDRLNTEAFF. The CDR3 bases are TGTGCCAGCAGGGACAGATTGAACACTGAAGCTTTCTTT.

The J gene is TRBJ2-7, the V gene TRBV4-3; D might be TRBD2 (6 bases). This CDR3 is built from 15 residues. The germline V and J ends were trimmed by 0 bases and 3 bases, with 12 bases remaining between them. The germline gives CDR1 LGHNA, CDR2 YSLEER. In nucleotides, the CDR3 is TGCGCCAGCAGCCAAGATTCGCGGGGCCGCTACGAGCAGTACTTC. It translates to CASSQDSRGRYEQYF.

The genes are TRBV11-2 and TRBJ2-7; weak D call: TRBD1 (5 bases). The germline gives CDR1 SGHAT, CDR2 FQNNGV. V was trimmed by 7 bases and J by 1 base, leaving 20 bases between them. This CDR3 has 16 residues. In DNA, the CDR3 is TGTGCCAGCAACCCACTGGGCAGGGTAGGGTCCTACGAGCAGTACTTC. Translating gives CASNPLGRVGSYEQYF.

CDR3 protein: CASSYSRRGSTDTQYF. The CDR3 bases are TGTGCCAGCAGTTACTCTCGACGGGGGAGCACAGATACGCAGTATTTT. The chain couples TRBV6-6 to TRBJ2-3; D possibly corresponds to TRBD2 (6 bases). Germline CDR1 is MNHNY and CDR2 is SVGAGI (reference sequence). There are 16 residues in the CDR3. V shed 0 bases and J shed 0 bases, with 10 bases lying between them.

V is TRBV18 and J is TRBJ1-2; possibly TRBD1 for D (5 bases). CDR1 and CDR2 from the germline V gene are KGHSH and LQKENI. V lost 3 bases to trimming and J lost 8 bases, with 16 bases between them. The CDR3 consists of 14 residues. Written as DNA, the CDR3 is TGTGCCAGCTCACCGACAGATACCAGTATCGGCTACACCTTC. This codes for CASSPTDTSIGYTF.

The chain links TRBV4-1 to TRBJ2-5; TRBD1 is a possible D gene (5 bases). Looked up from germline, CDR1 is MGHRA and CDR2 is YSYEKL. CDR3 length: 13 residues. Trimming took 4 bases from V and 5 from J, leaving 11 bases between them. Here the CDR3 reads CASSLGPLETQYF. Here the CDR3 DNA reads TGCGCCAGCAGCCTGGGGCCCCTGGAGACCCAGTACTTC.

The chain employs TRBV5-4 and TRBJ2-7, with 7 bases fitting TRBD1. The CDR3 consists of 14 residues. V shed 4 bases and J 2 bases; nucleotides not matched to a gene: 6. Germline CDR1 SGHNT, CDR2 YYREEE (reference sequence). CDR3 sequence: CASSRRQGAYEQYF. DNA for the CDR3: TGTGCCAGCAGCCGACGACAGGGAGCCTACGAGCAGTACTTC.

The chain has TRBV5-1 and TRBJ1-6, with a possible D match to TRBD1 (6 bases). The length of the CDR3 is 14 residues. V was cut by 6 bases and J by 6 bases, with 13 bases left in between. Germline V gene lookup returns CDR1 SGHRS and CDR2 YFSETQ. CDR3 DNA sequence: TGCGCCAGCAAAGAACAGGGAATTAATTCACCCCTCCACTTT. Protein product: CASKEQGINSPLHF. The full variable domain, in which reference TRBV5-1 and TRBJ1-6 provide the parts outside the CDR3, is KAGVTQTPRYLIKTRGQQVTLSCSPISGHRSVSWYQQTPGQGLQFLFEYFSETQRNKGNFPGRFSGRQFSNSRSEMNVSTLELGDSALYLCASKEQGINSPLHFGNGTRLTVT.